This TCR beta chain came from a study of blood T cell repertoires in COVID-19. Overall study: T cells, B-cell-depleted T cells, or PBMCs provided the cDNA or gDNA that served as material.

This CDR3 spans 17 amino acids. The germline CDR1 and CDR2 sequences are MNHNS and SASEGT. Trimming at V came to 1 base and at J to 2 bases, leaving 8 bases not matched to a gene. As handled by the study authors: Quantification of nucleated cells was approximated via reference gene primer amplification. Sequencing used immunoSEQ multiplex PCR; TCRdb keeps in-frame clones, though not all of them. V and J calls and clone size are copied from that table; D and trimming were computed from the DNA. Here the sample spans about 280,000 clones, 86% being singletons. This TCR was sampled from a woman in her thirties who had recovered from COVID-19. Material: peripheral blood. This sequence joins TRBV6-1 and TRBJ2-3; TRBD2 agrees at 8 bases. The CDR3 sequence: CASSEEEAGDTTDTQYF. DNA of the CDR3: TGTGCCAGCAGTGAAGAGGAAGCGGGAGACACCACAGATACGCAGTATTTT.